This T cell receptor beta chain came from a study of cytomegalovirus exposure and HLA in healthy donors. A multiplex PCR was run with 60 Vbeta primers and 13 Jbeta primers. Data came from immunoSEQ multiplex PCR; TCRdb stores just in-frame clones and leaves some out. The data hold 200,000 or so clones, with about 84% observed a single time. Concerning this clone: Its specificity is not known.

The V end lost 4 bases, the J end lost 8 bases, and 14 bases lay between the germline ends. Per the germline V gene, CDR1 is SQVTM and CDR2 is ANQGSEA. There are 12 residues in the CDR3. Study observations and caveats: V- and J-gene trimming of TCR beta was linked (in a later analysis) to a missense DCLRE1C variant. There were 150 to 200 TCR beta chains listed as cytomegalovirus-associated. Sequences of the TCR beta chain were said to predict the HLA-A and HLA-B alleles of most subjects accurately.

Sequencing was performed on PBMCs. The TCR sequence derives from a human donor in good health. This sequence joins TRBV29-1 and TRBJ1-2, with D possibly TRBD1 on 5 matching bases. The CDR3 DNA follows: TGCAGCGTTGCCCTGGGGGGGATCGGCTACACCTTC. Encoded protein: CSVALGGIGYTF.